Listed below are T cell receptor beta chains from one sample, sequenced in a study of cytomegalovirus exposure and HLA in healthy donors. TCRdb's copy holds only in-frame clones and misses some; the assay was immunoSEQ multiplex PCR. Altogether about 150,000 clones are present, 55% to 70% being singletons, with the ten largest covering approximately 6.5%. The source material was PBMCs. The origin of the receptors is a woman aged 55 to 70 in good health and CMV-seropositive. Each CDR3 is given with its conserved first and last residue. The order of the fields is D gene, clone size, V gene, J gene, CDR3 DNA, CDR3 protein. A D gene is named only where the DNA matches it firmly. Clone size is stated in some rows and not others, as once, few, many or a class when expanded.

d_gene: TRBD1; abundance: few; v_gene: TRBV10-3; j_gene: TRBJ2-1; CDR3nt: TGTGCCATCAGTGTGGGGGGCAGGGGGCACAGGAATGAGCAGTTCTTC; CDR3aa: CAISVGGRGHRNEQFF
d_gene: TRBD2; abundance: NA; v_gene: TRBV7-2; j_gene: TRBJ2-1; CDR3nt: TGTGCCAGCAGCTATCGAGAAACTAGCGGGAGGGCCACATATGAGCAGTTCTTC; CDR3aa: CASSYRETSGRATYEQFF
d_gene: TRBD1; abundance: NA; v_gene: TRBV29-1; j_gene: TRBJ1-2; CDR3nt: TGCAGCGCTGACCGCCCCCAGGGGGATCGGGGCTACACCTTC; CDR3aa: CSADRPQGDRGYTF
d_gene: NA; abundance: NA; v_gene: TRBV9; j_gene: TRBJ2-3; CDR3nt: TGTGCCAGCAGCGTAGTTGAGGGGGGCACAGATACGCAGTATTTT; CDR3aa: CASSVVEGGTDTQYF
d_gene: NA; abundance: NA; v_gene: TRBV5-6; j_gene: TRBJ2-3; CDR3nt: TGTGCCAGCAGCTTGGATGGGGTCTCGGGATCCACGCAGTATTTT; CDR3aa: CASSLDGVSGSTQYF
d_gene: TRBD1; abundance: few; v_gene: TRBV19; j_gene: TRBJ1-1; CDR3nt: TGTGCCAGTAGTAATCGGGACAGGGTGTATGCTGAAGCTTTCTTT; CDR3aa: CASSNRDRVYAEAFF
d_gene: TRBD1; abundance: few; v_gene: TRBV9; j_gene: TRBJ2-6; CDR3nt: TGTGCCAGCGGGACGGGACAGGGCATTAGGGCCAACGTCCTGACTTTC; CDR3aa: CASGTGQGIRANVLTF
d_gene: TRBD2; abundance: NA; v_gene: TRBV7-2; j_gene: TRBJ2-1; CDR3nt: TGTGCCAGCAGCAGGACTAGCGGGAGCGTCGATGAGCAGTTCTTC; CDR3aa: CASSRTSGSVDEQFF
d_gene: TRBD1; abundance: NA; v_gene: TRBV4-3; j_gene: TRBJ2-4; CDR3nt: TGCGCCAGCAGCCAAGGACAGGGTGCCAAAAACATTCAGTACTTC; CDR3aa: CASSQGQGAKNIQYF
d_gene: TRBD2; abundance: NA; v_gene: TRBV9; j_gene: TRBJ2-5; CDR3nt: TGTGCCAGCAGCCCCGGGACTAGCGGGAGTTTAGTGGGGCAAGAGACCCAGTACTTC; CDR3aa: CASSPGTSGSLVGQETQYF
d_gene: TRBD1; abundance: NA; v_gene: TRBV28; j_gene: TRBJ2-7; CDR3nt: TGTGCCAGCCAGGGGGAGCAGTACGAGCAGTACTTC; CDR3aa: CASQGEQYEQYF
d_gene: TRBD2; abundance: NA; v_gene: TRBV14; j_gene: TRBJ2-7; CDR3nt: TGTGCCAGCAGCCGGCAGGGACTAGCGGTATCTCGGGAGCAGTACTTC; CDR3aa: CASSRQGLAVSREQYF
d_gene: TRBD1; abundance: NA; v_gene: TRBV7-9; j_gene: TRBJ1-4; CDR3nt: TGTGCCAGCAGCCGCGAAAGGGGGCCCGAAAAACTGTTTTTT; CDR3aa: CASSRERGPEKLFF
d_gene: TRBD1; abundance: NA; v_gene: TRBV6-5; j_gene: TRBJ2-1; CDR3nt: TGTGCCAGCACTACGACAGGGAGCTCCTACAATGAGCAGTTCTTC; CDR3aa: CASTTTGSSYNEQFF
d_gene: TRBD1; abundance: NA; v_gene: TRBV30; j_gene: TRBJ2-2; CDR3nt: TGTGCCGGGGACAGGGGCCCCCCCGGGGAGCTGTTTTTT; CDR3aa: CAGDRGPPGELFF
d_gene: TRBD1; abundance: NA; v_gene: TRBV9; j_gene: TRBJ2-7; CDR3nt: TGTGCCAGCAGCGTGGGGGACAGGGGGACCTACGAGCAGTACTTC; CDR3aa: CASSVGDRGTYEQYF
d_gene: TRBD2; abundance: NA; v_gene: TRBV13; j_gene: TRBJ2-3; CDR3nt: TGTGCCAGCAGCTCGGACGTACTAGCGGGATATAGCACAGATACGCAGTATTTT; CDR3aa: CASSSDVLAGYSTDTQYF
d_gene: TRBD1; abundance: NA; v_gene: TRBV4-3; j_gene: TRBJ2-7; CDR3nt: TGCGCCAGCAGCCAAGAGACGACAGGGGCCGGGATCTACGAGCAGTACTTC; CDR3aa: CASSQETTGAGIYEQYF
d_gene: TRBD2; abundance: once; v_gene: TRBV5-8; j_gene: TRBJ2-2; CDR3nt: TGTGCCAGCAGCGGGACTAGCGGACTTGGGACCGGGGAGCTGTTTTTT; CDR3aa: CASSGTSGLGTGELFF
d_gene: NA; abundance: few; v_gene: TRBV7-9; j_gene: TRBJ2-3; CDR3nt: TGTGCCAGCAGCACAGGGTTAAATACGCAGTATTTT; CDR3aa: CASSTGLNTQYF
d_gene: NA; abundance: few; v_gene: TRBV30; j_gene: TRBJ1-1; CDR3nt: TGTGCCTGGAGTGGGGAGTCGGGCGGGAACACTGAAGCTTTCTTT; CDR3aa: CAWSGESGGNTEAFF
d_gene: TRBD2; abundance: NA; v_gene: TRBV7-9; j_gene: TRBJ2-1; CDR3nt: TGTGCCAGCAGCCCCACTAGCGGGAGGGTGAACTCCTACAATGAGCAGTTCTTC; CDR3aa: CASSPTSGRVNSYNEQFF
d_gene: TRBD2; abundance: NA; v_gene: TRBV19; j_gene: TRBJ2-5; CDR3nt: TGTGCCAGTAGTGTGGGCTGGGGACTAGCGGGAGAAGAGACCCAGTACTTC; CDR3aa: CASSVGWGLAGEETQYF
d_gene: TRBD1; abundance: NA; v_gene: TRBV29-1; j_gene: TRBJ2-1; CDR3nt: TGCAGCGTCGAAGGTGGGACAGATTTGTACAATGAGCAGTTCTTC; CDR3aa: CSVEGGTDLYNEQFF
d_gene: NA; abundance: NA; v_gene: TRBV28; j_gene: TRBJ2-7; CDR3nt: TGTGCCAGCAGTTTCTCGGACAGCTACGAGCAGTACTTC; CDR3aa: CASSFSDSYEQYF
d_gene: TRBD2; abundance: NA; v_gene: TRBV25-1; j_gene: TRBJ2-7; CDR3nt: TGTGCCAGCAGTGGGACGACTAGCGGGAGTCTCTACGAGCAGTACTTC; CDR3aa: CASSGTTSGSLYEQYF
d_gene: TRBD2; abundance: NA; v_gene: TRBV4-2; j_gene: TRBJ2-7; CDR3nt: TGTGCCAGCAGCAAAGACAGCGATGCGGGAGGCGAGCAGTACTTC; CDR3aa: CASSKDSDAGGEQYF
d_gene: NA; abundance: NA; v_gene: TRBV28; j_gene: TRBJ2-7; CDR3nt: TGTGCCAGCAGTACCCGGTGGGCCGCCGAGCAGTACTTC; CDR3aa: CASSTRWAAEQYF
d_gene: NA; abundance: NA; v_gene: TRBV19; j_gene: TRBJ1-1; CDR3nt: TGTGCCAGTAGACCCGGGACATACACTGAAGCTTTCTTT; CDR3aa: CASRPGTYTEAFF
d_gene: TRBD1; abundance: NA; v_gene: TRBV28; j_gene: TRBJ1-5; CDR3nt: TGTGCCAGCAGGCCATTAGGGACAGGGGGCGGCAGCAATCAGCCCCAGCATTTT; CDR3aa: CASRPLGTGGGSNQPQHF
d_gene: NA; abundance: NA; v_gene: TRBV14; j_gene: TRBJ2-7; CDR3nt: TGTGCCAGCAGCCAAGGACAGATCTACGAGCAGTACTTC; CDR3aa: CASSQGQIYEQYF
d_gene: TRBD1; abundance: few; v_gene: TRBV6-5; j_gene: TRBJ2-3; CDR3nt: TGTGCCAGCAGTTTTGGACAGGGATCGAAAGATACGCAGTATTTT; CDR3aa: CASSFGQGSKDTQYF
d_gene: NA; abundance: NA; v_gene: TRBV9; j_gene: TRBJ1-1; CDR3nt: TGTGCCAGCAGCGTAGCCGGCAGGGAAACTTTCTTT; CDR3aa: CASSVAGRETFF
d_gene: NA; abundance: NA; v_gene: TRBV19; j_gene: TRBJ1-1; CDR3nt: TGTGCCAGTAGTATGGCCGCCGAAACTGAAGCTTTCTTT; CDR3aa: CASSMAAETEAFF
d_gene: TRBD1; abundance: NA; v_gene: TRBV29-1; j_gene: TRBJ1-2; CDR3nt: TGCAGCGTTGAACGGGACAGTAACTATGGCTACACCTTC; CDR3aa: CSVERDSNYGYTF
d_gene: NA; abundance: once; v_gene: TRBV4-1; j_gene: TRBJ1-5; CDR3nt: TGCGCCAGCAGCCAAGATTATCTGGGGGGGAGGCAGCCCCAGCATTTT; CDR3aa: CASSQDYLGGRQPQHF
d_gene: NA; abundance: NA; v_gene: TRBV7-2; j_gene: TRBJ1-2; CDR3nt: TGTGCCAGCAGCTTAGTAGGGGGTACGTCGGATGGCTACACCTTC; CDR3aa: CASSLVGGTSDGYTF
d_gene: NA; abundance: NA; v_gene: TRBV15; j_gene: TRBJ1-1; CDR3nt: TGTGCCACCAGCAGAGATCGAGTGTCGGGGGGCGCGAGTTTGGATGAAGCTTTCTTT; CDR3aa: CATSRDRVSGGASLDEAFF
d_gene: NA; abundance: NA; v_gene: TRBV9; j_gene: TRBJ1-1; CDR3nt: TGTGCCAGCAGCGCCAGTGTGAACACTGAAGCTTTCTTT; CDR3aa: CASSASVNTEAFF
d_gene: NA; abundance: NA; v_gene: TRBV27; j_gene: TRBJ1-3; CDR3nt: TGTGCCAGCGGTCAGGGAAACACCATATATTTT; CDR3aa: CASGQGNTIYF
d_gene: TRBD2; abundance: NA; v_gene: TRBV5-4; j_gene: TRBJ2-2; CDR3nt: TGTGCCAGCAGCTTGGGACTAGCGGCCACTACCGGGGAGCTGTTTTTT; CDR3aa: CASSLGLAATTGELFF
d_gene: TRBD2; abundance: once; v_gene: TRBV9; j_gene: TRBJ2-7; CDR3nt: TGTGCCAGCAGCGTCGGACTAGTTGGGAGCGAGCAGTACTTC; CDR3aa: CASSVGLVGSEQYF
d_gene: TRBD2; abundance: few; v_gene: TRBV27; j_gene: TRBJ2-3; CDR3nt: TGTGCCAGCAGTTCCCAAGTTCTAGCGGGCTACCCAGATACGCAGTATTTT; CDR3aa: CASSSQVLAGYPDTQYF
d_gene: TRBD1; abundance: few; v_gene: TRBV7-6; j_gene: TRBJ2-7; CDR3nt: TGTGCCAGCAGCTTTGGGACAGGACCCTACGAGCAGTACTTC; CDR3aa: CASSFGTGPYEQYF
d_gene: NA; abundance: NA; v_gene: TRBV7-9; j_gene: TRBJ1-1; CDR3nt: TGTGCCAGCAGCTTACAGGCTCAGAACACTGAAGCTTTCTTT; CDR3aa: CASSLQAQNTEAFF
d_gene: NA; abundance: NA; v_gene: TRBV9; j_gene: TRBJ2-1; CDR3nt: TGTGCCAGCAGCGAGGAGGGCTATGAGCAGTTCTTC; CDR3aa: CASSEEGYEQFF
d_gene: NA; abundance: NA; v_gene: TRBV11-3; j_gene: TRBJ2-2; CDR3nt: TGTGCCAGCAGCTTATCACGGACCGGGGAGCTGTTTTTT; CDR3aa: CASSLSRTGELFF
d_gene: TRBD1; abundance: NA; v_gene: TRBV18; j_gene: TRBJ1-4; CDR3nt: TGTGCCAGCTCACCACCGGGACAGAGCAATGAAAAACTGTTTTTT; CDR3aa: CASSPPGQSNEKLFF